This passage covers 21 T cell receptor beta chains from one sample sequenced in a study of T cells in Graves' hyperthyroidism and ophthalmopathy (dated by TCRdb to about 2019). Receptors were amplified or captured by multiplex PCR. The reads were generated on an Illumina HiSeq 2000. The TCR beta CDR3 regions were amplified from RNA transcripts. A first-round RT-PCR of the TCR CDR3 used the HTBI primer set with the Qiagen OneStep RT-PCR kit. The public reads were reanalyzed by TCRdb: fastp trimming at Q25, MiXCR alignment, in-frame beta chains only. Rows merge per CDR3 protein into single entries with the most common DNA and genes. The sample has around 690,000 distinct CDR3 sequences on record, roughly 20% of them singletons. Roughly a third of the sample comes from the top ten. The material sequenced was blood. Receptors originate from a man aged 25 to 45 with Graves' ophthalmopathy.

Worth noting for this clonotype: In this CDR3 the conserved last residue, phenylalanine or tryptophan, is missing, so a read error is likely. This sequence joins TRBV6-1 and TRBJ1-5; D unresolved. CDR1 is MNHNS and CDR2 is SASEGT in the germline V gene. The CDR3 consists of 11 residues. Between the trimmed V and J ends, which lost 6 bases and 5 bases, there was a span of 5 bases. Here the CDR3 reads CASSEHQPQHL. CDR3 sequence (DNA): TGTGCCAGCAGCGAACATCAGCCCCAGCATCTT.

Points on this clonotype: The conserved final phenylalanine or tryptophan is absent from the CDR3, which likely points to a read error. This chain links TRBV6-1 with TRBJ2-7, with a weak D call TRBD2 (6 bases). Per germline, CDR1 MNHNS and CDR2 SASEGT. There are 16 residues in the CDR3. V was pared by 0 bases and J by 2 bases, with 14 bases between. For the CDR3, the DNA is TGTGCCAGCAGTGAAGCGCGAGGGCTAGCGACCTACGAGCAGTACCTC. Its protein is CASSEARGLATYEQYL.

At least ten counts were recorded for this clonotype. J is TRBJ2-1 and V is TRBV20-1; D perhaps matches TRBD2 (6 bases). Germline CDR1 DFQATT, CDR2 SNEGSKA (reference sequence). The CDR3 totals 12 residues. The germline V and J ends were trimmed by 3 bases and 6 bases, with 9 bases remaining between them. The CDR3 loop is CSARGLVNEQFF. The DNA of the CDR3 is TGCAGTGCTAGGGGACTCGTCAATGAGCAGTTCTTC.

The table lists this clonotype with many counts. The rearrangement links TRBV7-2 to TRBJ1-1, with 7 bases identical to TRBD1. The V gene's germline CDR1 is SGHTA and CDR2 FQGNSA. This CDR3 contains 18 residues. With 2 bases clipped from V and 1 base from J, the junction kept 13 bases outside the gene matches. CDR3 nucleotides: TGTGCCAGCAGCTTAAGTGCCCGGGACAGCCGTACGAACACTGAAGCTTTCTTT. Protein sequence: CASSLSARDSRTNTEAFF.

V gene TRBV28 combines with J gene TRBJ2-3; 7 bases are a match to TRBD1. The V gene end was trimmed by 6 bases and the J gene end by 4 bases; junction bases not matched to a gene: 13. The CDR3 is made up of 16 amino acids. CDR1 is MDHEN and CDR2 is SYDVKM in the germline V gene. Written as DNA, the CDR3 is TGTGCCAGCAGCTCTGACCGAAACCAGGGGGCAGATACGCAGTATTTT. Translating gives CASSSDRNQGADTQYF. Complete variable domain (other parts from reference TRBV28 and TRBJ2-3): DVKVTQSSRYLVKRTGEKVFLECVQDMDHENMFWYRQDPGLGLRLIYFSYDVKMKEKGDIPEGYSVSREKKERFSLILESASTNQTSMYLCASSSDRNQGADTQYFGPGTRLTVL.

Many counts were recorded for this clonotype. The chain combines TRBV12-3 or TRBV12-4 with TRBJ2-6; D is possibly TRBD1 (6 bases). The CDR3 sequence is 15 residues long. Trimming removed 9 bases from V and 7 bases from J, with 19 bases in between. The CDR3, as DNA: TGTGCCAGTAGTCAGGGGCCGGTAGGTGCCAACGTCCTGACTTTC. Translated, it gives CASSQGPVGANVLTF.

For the CDR3, the DNA is TGTGCCAGCAGCTCCGGGACGCGTGAGCAGTACTTC. It encodes CASSSGTREQYF. The chain is built from TRBV6-2 or TRBV6-3 and TRBJ2-7; the D gene could be TRBD1 or TRBD2 (5 bases each). Trimming cost V 6 bases and J 7 bases, with 13 bases left between them. This CDR3 comprises 12 residues. Germline lookup yields CDR1 MNHEY and CDR2 SVGEGT.

The chain links TRBV7-9 to TRBJ1-2, with D perhaps TRBD1 (5 bases). Germline V lookup: CDR1 SEHNR, CDR2 FQNEAQ (reference sequence). The CDR3 runs 14 residues. The V and J ends lost 4 bases and 0 bases respectively, with 9 bases between them. The CDR3 sequence: CASSYDSSNYGYTF. The CDR3 DNA is TGTGCCAGCAGCTATGACAGCTCTAACTATGGCTACACCTTC.

This clonotype occurred a few times. The chain carries TRBV14 and TRBJ2-1; 12 bases agree with TRBD2. CDR3 length equals 18 residues. Germline V gene sequence: CDR1 SGHDN, CDR2 FVKESK. Trimming cost V 4 bases and J 5 bases; bases outside gene matches: 12. The CDR3 protein is CASSPQFPLAGGNNEQFF. The CDR3 nucleotides are TGTGCCAGCAGCCCCCAGTTCCCCCTAGCGGGAGGGAACAATGAGCAGTTCTTC.

This clonotype has a count of ten or more. The chain has TRBV28 and TRBJ2-2; 8 nucleotides agree with TRBD2. Trimming removed 6 bases from V and 5 bases from J; junction bases left unmatched: 17. The germline gives CDR1 MDHEN, CDR2 SYDVKM. The CDR3 extends over 18 amino acids. This CDR3 is CASSTLPRGSGGTGELFF. For the CDR3, the DNA is TGTGCCAGCAGCACCCTCCCTCGAGGGTCGGGAGGGACCGGGGAGCTGTTTTTT. Drawing the rest from reference TRBV28 and TRBJ2-2, the complete variable domain is DVKVTQSSRYLVKRTGEKVFLECVQDMDHENMFWYRQDPGLGLRLIYFSYDVKMKEKGDIPEGYSVSREKKERFSLILESASTNQTSMYLCASSTLPRGSGGTGELFFGEGSRLTVL.

The chain joins TRBV29-1 to TRBJ2-1, with D perhaps TRBD1 (6 bases). Germline V gives CDR1 SQVTM, CDR2 ANQGSEA. The CDR3 length is 14 residues. V was clipped by 5 bases and J by 5 bases, with 16 bases between them. The CDR3 loop reads CSVYVYRAHNEQFF. The DNA of the CDR3 is TGCAGCGTTTATGTGTACAGGGCCCACAATGAGCAGTTCTTC.

This chain links TRBV13 with TRBJ2-1, with 7 bases identical to TRBD2. The J call may be wrong; the DNA end is better matched by TRBJ2-7. Germline V gene lookup returns CDR1 PRHDT and CDR2 FYEKMQ (reference sequence). The CDR3 spans 15 residues. The CDR3: CASVIGRSSYNEQYF. CDR3 bases: TGTGCCAGCGTAATCGGGAGGTCCTCCTACAATGAGCAGTACTTC.

The J gene is TRBJ2-7, the V gene TRBV6-1, with 7 bases fitting TRBD2. V shed 5 bases, J shed 0 bases, and the junction held 10 bases outside the gene matches. Germline CDR1 reads MNHNS; CDR2 reads SASEGT. The CDR3 contains 16 residues. CDR3 sequence: CASSPTSGALSYEQYF. The CDR3, as DNA: TGTGCCAGCAGTCCGACGAGCGGGGCCCTCTCCTACGAGCAGTACTTC.

The sample holds a few counts of this clonotype. The chain recombines TRBV9 with TRBJ2-2; no reliable D call. The CDR3 is made up of 12 amino acids. Trimming took off 1 base at V and 7 bases at J, with 5 bases between the two ends. CDR1 SGDLS and CDR2 YYNGEE come from the germline V gene. The CDR3 bases are TGTGCCAGCAGCGTATGGGTCGGGGAGCTGTTTTTT. Translation gives CASSVWVGELFF.

The rearrangement joins TRBV27 to TRBJ2-6; 7 bases are shared with TRBD1. The germline CDR1 and CDR2 sequences are MNHEY and SMNVEV (reference sequence). V gave up 4 bases and J gave up 1 base; unmatched junction bases: 4. This CDR3 is 16 amino acids long. This CDR3 is CASSSTGWSGANVLTF. DNA of the CDR3: TGTGCCAGCAGTTCGACAGGGTGGTCTGGGGCCAACGTCCTGACTTTC.

The rearrangement links TRBV9 to TRBJ2-7, with D possibly being TRBD1 (5 bases). Germline-derived CDR1 and CDR2 are SGDLS and YYNGEE. The CDR3 has 14 amino acids. V was trimmed by 4 bases and J by 0 bases, leaving 11 bases between them. As DNA, the CDR3 is TGTGCCAGCAGCCAAGGGGCAGACTCCTACGAGCAGTACTTC. Protein sequence: CASSQGADSYEQYF.

The V gene is TRBV10-2, the J gene TRBJ1-5; TRBD1 might be the D (5 bases). The V gene lost 0 bases and the J gene lost 7 bases, with 10 bases spanning the gap. CDR3 length equals 14 residues. The germline V gene encodes CDR1 WSHSY and CDR2 SAAADI. In nucleotides, the CDR3 is TGCGCCAGCAGTGAGTCGGGGGGGAGGCAGCCCCAGCATTTT. This sequence encodes CASSESGGRQPQHF.

This chain links TRBV4-1 with TRBJ2-7; 10 bases fit TRBD2. V trimming: 6 bases; J trimming: 4 bases; junction bases outside the gene matches: 9. Per germline, CDR1 MGHRA and CDR2 YSYEKL. CDR3 length: 15 amino acids. The CDR3 spells CASRSGTSDYYEQYF. CDR3 DNA: TGCGCCAGCAGATCCGGGACTAGCGATTATTACGAGCAGTACTTC.

This clonotype came up many times. The chain carries TRBV3-1 and TRBJ2-2, with D unresolved. This CDR3 comprises 11 residues. Trimming pared 3 bases from V and 4 bases from J, leaving 0 bases between. CDR1 LGHDT and CDR2 YNNKEL come from the germline V gene (reference sequence). DNA for the CDR3: TGTGCCAGCAGCCACACCGGGGAGCTGTTTTTT. Amino acid sequence: CASSHTGELFF.

Of note for this clonotype: This sequence may be a read error, since a much larger clone differs from it by one base. The genes are TRBV5-5 and TRBJ2-1; 9 bases align to TRBD2. The CDR3 contains 16 residues. Looked up from germline, CDR1 is SGHKS and CDR2 is YYEKEE (reference sequence). CDR3 loop: CASRPTGTSSYNERFF. The CDR3 bases are TGTGCCAGCAGGCCGACCGGGACTAGCTCCTACAATGAGCGGTTCTTC.

This clonotype has at least ten counts. V gene TRBV12-3 or TRBV12-4 combines with J gene TRBJ2-7, with D possibly matching TRBD2 (6 bases). V was cut by 5 bases and J by 5 bases, with 22 bases left in between. The CDR3 runs to 16 residues. In nucleotides, the CDR3 is TGTGCCAGCAGTACACTGGGACTGACCTTCGGGGACGAGCAGTACTTC. It is translated as CASSTLGLTFGDEQYF.